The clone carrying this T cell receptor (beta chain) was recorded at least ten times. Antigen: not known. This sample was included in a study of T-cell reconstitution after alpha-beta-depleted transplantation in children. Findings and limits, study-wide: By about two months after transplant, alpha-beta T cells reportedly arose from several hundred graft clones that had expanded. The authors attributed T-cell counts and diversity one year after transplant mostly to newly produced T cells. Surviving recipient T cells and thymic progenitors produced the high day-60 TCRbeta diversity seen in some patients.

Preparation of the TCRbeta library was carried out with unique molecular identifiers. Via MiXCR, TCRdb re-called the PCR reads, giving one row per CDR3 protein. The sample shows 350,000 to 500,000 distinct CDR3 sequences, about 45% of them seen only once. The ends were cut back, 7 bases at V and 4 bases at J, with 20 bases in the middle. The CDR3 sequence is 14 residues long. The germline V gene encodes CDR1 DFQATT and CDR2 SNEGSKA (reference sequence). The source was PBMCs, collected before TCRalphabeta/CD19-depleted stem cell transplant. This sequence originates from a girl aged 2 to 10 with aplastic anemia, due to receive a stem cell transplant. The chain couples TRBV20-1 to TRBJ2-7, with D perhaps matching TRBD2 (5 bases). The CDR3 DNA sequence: TGCAGTGTTCCAAACGGGAAAAGACCGTACGAGCAGTACTTC. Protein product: CSVPNGKRPYEQYF.